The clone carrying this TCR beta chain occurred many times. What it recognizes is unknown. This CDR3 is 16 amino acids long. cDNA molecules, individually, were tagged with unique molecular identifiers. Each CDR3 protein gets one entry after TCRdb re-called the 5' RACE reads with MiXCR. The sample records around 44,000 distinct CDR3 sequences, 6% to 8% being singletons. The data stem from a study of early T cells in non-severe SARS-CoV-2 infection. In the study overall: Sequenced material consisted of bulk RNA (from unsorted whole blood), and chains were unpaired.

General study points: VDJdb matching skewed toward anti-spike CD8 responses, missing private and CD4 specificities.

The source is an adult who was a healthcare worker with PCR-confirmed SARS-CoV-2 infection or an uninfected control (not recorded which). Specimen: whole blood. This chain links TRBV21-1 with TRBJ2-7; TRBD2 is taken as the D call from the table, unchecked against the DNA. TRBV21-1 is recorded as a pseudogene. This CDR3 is CASRTHTSGGAYEQYF. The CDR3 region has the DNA TGTGCCAGTCGAACCCACACTAGCGGGGGGGCCTACGAGCAGTACTTC.